This T cell receptor (beta chain) was identified during a study of Ad26.COV2.S vaccination and SARS-CoV-2 variants. The treatment here: roughly 19 received Ad26.COV2.S at low or high dose, single or two shots; roughly 5 received placebo; per-sample allocation not given. At day 63 after the first vaccine or placebo injection, samples were drawn. The data were produced by immunoSEQ multiplex PCR, yet TCRdb's version contains in-frame clones alone and is incomplete. The sample carries some 640,000 clones, roughly 90% recorded once. The sequence was obtained from a person between 18 and 59 years old who received the Ad26.COV2.S COVID-19 vaccine or a placebo. The sequences come from peripheral blood, collected in a trial of Ad26.COV2.S vaccine versus placebo.

CDR3 in amino acids: CASSNPTSSHGEQYF. The CDR3 bases are TGTGCCAGCAGCAACCCTACTAGTTCCCACGGCGAGCAGTACTTC. The chain uses TRBV7-9 and TRBJ2-7; D is possibly TRBD2 (5 bases). V was clipped by 5 bases and J by 6 bases, with 20 bases between them. CDR1 is SEHNR and CDR2 is FQNEAQ in the germline V gene (reference sequence). The CDR3 has 15 amino acids.